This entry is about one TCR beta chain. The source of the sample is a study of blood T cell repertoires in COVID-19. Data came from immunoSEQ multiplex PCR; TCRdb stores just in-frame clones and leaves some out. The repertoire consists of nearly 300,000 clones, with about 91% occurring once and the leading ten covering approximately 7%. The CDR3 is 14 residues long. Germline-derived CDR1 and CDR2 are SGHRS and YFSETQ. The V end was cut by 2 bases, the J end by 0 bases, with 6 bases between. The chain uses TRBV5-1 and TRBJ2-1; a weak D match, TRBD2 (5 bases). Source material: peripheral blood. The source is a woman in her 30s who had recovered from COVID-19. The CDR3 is CASSFGDSYNEQFF. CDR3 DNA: TGCGCCAGCAGCTTCGGGGACTCCTACAATGAGCAGTTCTTC.